This paragraph covers one T cell receptor (beta chain) sequence. No antigen is known for it. The entry originates in a study of follicular helper T cells after annual influenza vaccination. Study background: Blood was drawn on days 0, 7 and 28 after vaccination.

Findings and limits, study-wide: Just about 9.5-21% of cells analyzed had recovered productive TCRB sequences. Day 7 ICOS+CD38+ clones later appeared mostly in ICOS-CD38- cTfh.

Assay used: immunoSEQ multiplex PCR; TCRdb lists only in-frame clones, some missing. The sample includes approximately 5,500 clones, roughly 80% of them seen just once. The germline CDR1 and CDR2 sequences are SGHTA and FQGNSA. The length of the CDR3 is 15 residues. Trimming cost V 5 bases and J 2 bases; bases outside gene matches: 5. Time point of the sample: 2015-2016 season, pre-vaccination. Subjects lived in the community and lacked influenza vaccine within the prior 6 months. The receptor's source is an adult who received the influenza vaccine. The sequencing used CXCR5- memory CD4+ T cells sorted from blood, collected on the day of influenza vaccination. The chain combines TRBV7-2 with TRBJ2-2; 7 positions agree with TRBD2. The CDR3, as DNA: TGTGCCAGCAGCAGCCGGGACTATAACACCGGGGAGCTGTTTTTT. Translation gives CASSSRDYNTGELFF.